The 10 T cell receptor beta chains listed next were all sequenced from one sample in a study of molecular identifiers for immune sequencing clone quantification. TCRdb recomputed calls from the PCR reads with MiXCR, one row per CDR3 protein. The sample lists about 320,000 distinct CDR3 sequences, over 20% seen once, with approximately 0.74% in the top ten. The sequenced sample was naive CD8+ T cells from blood, with Jurkat cell RNA spiked in. Subset: FACS-sorted CD8+CD4-CCR7+CD45RA+ naive T cells. The receptors derive from a human donor in good health. Some libraries in this study had Jurkat cell RNA spiked in.

This sequence joins TRBV28 and TRBJ2-7; 7 nucleotides agree with TRBD2. The CDR3 has 15 residues. With 7 bases clipped from V and 7 bases from J, the junction kept 16 bases outside the gene matches. Per the germline V gene, CDR1 is MDHEN and CDR2 is SYDVKM. CDR3 DNA: TGTGCCAGCAATAGAGCGGGACCTCTCCCGGGAGAGCAGTACTTC. Translated, it gives CASNRAGPLPGEQYF.

Comments on this clonotype: Given a much more abundant clone one base away, this may be a read error. This chain joins TRBV7-2 and TRBJ2-1; 9 bases are shared with TRBD2. CDR1 and CDR2 from the germline V gene are SGHTA and FQGNSA. The CDR3 runs to 15 residues. For the CDR3, the DNA is TGTGCCAGCAGCTTAGAGGTAGCGGGAGAAAATGAGCAGCTCTTC. Residues: CASSLEVAGENEQLF.

This clonotype was seen at least ten times. The chain has TRBV7-6 and TRBJ2-7; D gene uncertain. Germline CDR1 is SGHVS and CDR2 is FNYEAQ. CDR3 length: 11 amino acids. Trimming cost V 6 bases and J 3 bases, with 6 bases left between them. CDR3 DNA sequence: TGTGCCAGCAGTATGGGCTACGAGCAGTACTTC. Translating it yields CASSMGYEQYF.

Details on this clonotype: A clone one base away is much larger, so this may be a read error. The CDR3 does not close with the conserved phenylalanine or tryptophan, likely indicating a read error. CDR3 in amino acids: CASSLEEVGGDPTDTQYC. In nucleotides, the CDR3 is TGTGCCAGCAGCTTAGAAGAGGTCGGCGGAGATCCCACAGATACGCAGTATTGT. The rearrangement links TRBV7-9 to TRBJ2-3; D is ambiguous. V was shortened by 1 base and J by 2 bases, with 19 bases between the two germline ends. The germline gives CDR1 SEHNR, CDR2 FQNEAQ (reference sequence). CDR3 length: 18 residues.

The J gene is TRBJ2-3, the V gene TRBV6-5, with no clear D. The CDR3 extends over 14 amino acids. V lost 0 bases and J 0 bases, leaving 4 bases between the germline ends. Germline loops: CDR1 MNHEY, CDR2 SVGAGI. As DNA, the CDR3 is TGTGCCAGCAGTTACTCGGACAGCACAGATACGCAGTATTTT. Translated, it gives CASSYSDSTDTQYF.

The chain uses TRBV29-1 and TRBJ2-7, with TRBD2 identical over 8 bases. Per germline, CDR1 SQVTM and CDR2 ANQGSEA. CDR3 length: 14 amino acids. J gave up 6 bases and V 7 bases, and 14 bases lay outside the gene matches. This CDR3 is CSALTGGNGAEQYF. For the CDR3, the DNA is TGCAGCGCTCTCACGGGGGGGAACGGTGCCGAGCAGTACTTC.

There are many counts of this clonotype. J is TRBJ2-5 and V is TRBV5-1, with 9 nucleotides matching TRBD2. This CDR3 region has 14 residues. Germline V lookup: CDR1 SGHRS, CDR2 YFSETQ. V lost 4 bases and J lost 3; bases outside the gene matches: 4. CDR3 amino acids: CASSPWTSEETQYF. Written as DNA, the CDR3 is TGCGCCAGCAGCCCCTGGACTAGCGAAGAGACCCAGTACTTC.

This clonotype was detected only a few times. This chain links TRBV29-1 with TRBJ2-7; D call uncertain. Trimming pared 5 bases from V and 6 bases from J, leaving 11 bases between. The V gene's germline CDR1 is SQVTM and CDR2 ANQGSEA. The CDR3 totals 11 residues. CDR3 nucleotides: TGCAGCGTTATTACCCCTTCCGAGCAGTACTTC. Amino acid sequence: CSVITPSEQYF.

This clonotype has more than one count but fewer than ten. The chain couples TRBV6-2 or TRBV6-3 to TRBJ2-7; TRBD1 aligns across 7 bases. The germline V gene encodes CDR1 MNHEY and CDR2 SVGEGT. The CDR3 totals 12 residues. The V segment lost 6 bases and the J segment 6 bases; nucleotides outside the gene matches: 5. The DNA for the CDR3 is TGTGCCAGCAGCTCGGACAGGCCCGAGCAGTACTTC. Protein: CASSSDRPEQYF.

This clonotype has more than one count but fewer than ten. This sequence joins TRBV30 and TRBJ2-1; D is unresolved. Trimming shortened V by 4 bases and J by 8 bases, and 6 bases separated the two germline ends. CDR1 is GTSNPN, CDR2 SVGIG, per germline (reference sequence). The CDR3 contains 10 residues. The CDR3 DNA is TGTGCCTGGAAACTGGATGAGCAGTTCTTC. Amino acid sequence: CAWKLDEQFF.